The T cell receptor (beta chain) described here comes from a study of cytomegalovirus exposure and HLA in healthy donors. Germline assignment: CDR1 KGHSH and CDR2 LQKENI. V was pared by 0 bases and J by 1 base, with 4 bases of the junction left unmatched. The CDR3 runs 17 residues. Primers included in the PCR were 60 Vbeta and 13 Jbeta primers. Some clones are missing from TCRdb's copy, which holds only in-frame ones; the method was immunoSEQ multiplex PCR. The profile shows about 190,000 clones, around 73% of them singletons. Study-wide results and limits: Certain sequence variants were highly shared and formed a cluster, and this cluster was likely a sequencing artifact.

In the case of this clone: The antigen is unknown.

This sequence joins TRBV18 and TRBJ1-1; 11 bases align to TRBD1. The sample was PBMCs. This receptor was identified in a young woman in good health and CMV-seropositive. The CDR3 region has the DNA TGTGCCAGCTCACCACCCGGACAGGGGGCAGGGAACACTGAAGCTTTCTTT. This gives the protein CASSPPGQGAGNTEAFF.